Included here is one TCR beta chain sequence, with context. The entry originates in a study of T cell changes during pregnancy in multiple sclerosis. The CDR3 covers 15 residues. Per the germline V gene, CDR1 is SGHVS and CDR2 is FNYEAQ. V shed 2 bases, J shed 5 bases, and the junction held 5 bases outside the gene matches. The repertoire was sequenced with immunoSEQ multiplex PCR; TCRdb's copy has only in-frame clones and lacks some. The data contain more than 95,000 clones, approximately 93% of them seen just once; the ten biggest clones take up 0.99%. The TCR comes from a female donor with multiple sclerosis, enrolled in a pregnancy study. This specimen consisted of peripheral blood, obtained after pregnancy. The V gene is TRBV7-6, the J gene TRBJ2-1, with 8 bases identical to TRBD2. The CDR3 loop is CASSLTGGPDNEQFF. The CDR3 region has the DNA TGTGCCAGCAGCTTAACGGGAGGGCCAGACAATGAGCAGTTCTTC.